This T cell receptor beta chain was captured by sequencing in a study of blood T cell dynamics during melanoma immunotherapy. Overall study context: Metastatic melanoma patients received first-line pembrolizumab or nivolumab plus ipilimumab.

Germline assignment: CDR1 SGHRS and CDR2 YFSETQ. V was trimmed by 0 bases and J by 3 bases, leaving 9 bases between them. The CDR3 spans 14 residues. Profiled with immunoSEQ multiplex PCR; TCRdb holds only in-frame clones, not every one. The table lists approximately 76 clones. Time point given: week 3, after first cycle of checkpoint inhibitor. Sampling occurred pretreatment (T0) and at week 3 (W3), after cycle one of checkpoint blockade. Patients with prior systemic cancer treatment, concomitant immunosuppressants, or other active malignancies were excluded. The starting material was cell-free DNA from blood, obtained from a patient treated with checkpoint blockade. The genes are TRBV5-1 and TRBJ2-5; D may be TRBD1 (5 bases). This TCR derives from a human donor with melanoma. The CDR3 nucleotides are TGCGCCAGCAGCTTGGTCCAGGGAAAAGAGACCCAGTACTTC. Protein product: CASSLVQGKETQYF.